The entry below describes one T cell receptor (beta chain). CDR1 and CDR2 (germline): SGHRS, YFSETQ. The CDR3 totals 14 residues. Trimming at V came to 2 bases and at J to 5 bases, leaving 6 bases not matched to a gene. This specimen comes from a study of T cells after yellow fever vaccination. Whole-study findings and limits: Post-booster repertoires again held most primary-vaccination clones (about 95% CD4, 80% to 90% CD8).

TCRdb recomputed calls from the 5' RACE reads with MiXCR, one row per CDR3 protein. In the table there are about 50,000 distinct CDR3 sequences, around 5.4% of which are singletons. This material consisted of PBMCs, either bulk or a sorted T-cell subset (CD4+, CD8+, memory, or dextramer-sorted; not recorded which), taken on the day of the yellow fever booster vaccination. This receptor was taken from a man younger than 35 who received the YFV17D yellow fever vaccine. The chain recombines TRBV5-1 with TRBJ2-5; the match to TRBD1 covers 7 bases. The CDR3 loop is CASSFMTGSETQYF. The DNA for the CDR3 is TGCGCCAGCAGCTTTATGACAGGGAGCGAGACCCAGTACTTC.